This T cell receptor beta chain appears in the sequencing data of a study of T cells in Graves' hyperthyroidism and ophthalmopathy (dated by TCRdb to between 2018 and 2021). General notes on the study: Peripheral blood was sampled at the time of initial diagnosis, prior to any treatment. A discovery cohort of fewer than 110 patients, 43 with Graves' ophthalmopathy and 55 to 65 with stable Graves' hyperthyroidism, was used to find distinguishing TCR V-J signatures. In more than 5 Graves' hyperthyroidism patients, the study also compared T-cell repertoires from thyroid tissue with T-cell repertoires from blood. After blood sampling, hyperthyroidism patients were treated with methimazole at a starting dose of 30 mg daily, and ophthalmopathy patients were treated with high-dose intravenous methylprednisolone. For training and testing, the 100 patients in the discovery cohort were randomly divided in a 7:3 ratio. Prospective prediction of ophthalmopathy was tested in an independent validation cohort consisting of fewer than 20 hyperthyroidism patients and more than 15 patients who later progressed to ophthalmopathy. The paper reports TCR Vbeta CDR3 sequencing of over 120 peripheral blood samples: 43 ophthalmopathy, over 70 hyperthyroidism and approximately 17 progressor patients.

The hyperthyroidism patients were between 18 and 65 years old and newly diagnosed, with a disease duration of less than 2 months. Patients with uncontrolled infections, other autoimmune diseases, pregnancy or lactation were excluded. Diagnoses were based on clinical symptoms, serum thyroxine and TRAb, thyroid ultrasound and orbital computed tomography. Blood from progressor patients was collected at the time of first diagnosis with hyperthyroidism, before any ophthalmopathy symptoms had appeared. PBMCs were separated from over 9 ml of fresh peripheral blood using Ficoll-Paque density gradient centrifugation. Progressor patients were defined as those initially diagnosed with Graves' hyperthyroidism in whom ophthalmopathy developed during follow-up. Trizol reagent was used to extract total RNA, and RNA quality was then checked on an Agilent 2100 Bioanalyzer. On this clonotype: The specificity of this receptor is unknown. Within one base of it there is no much larger clone, and no base qualities were kept.

The paper's findings and limits, for the study overall: During validation, the model predicted progression to ophthalmopathy a median of approximately six months ahead of onset, with almost 71% sensitivity and under 85% specificity. Most expanded thyroid clonotypes (frequency above 0.001) were also found in blood, which suggests that blood repertoires may mirror thyroid immune responses. Sample size was not statistically predetermined, and blinding of investigators to group allocation was not performed. A model built on a 13 V-J signature distinguished ophthalmopathy from stable hyperthyroidism, reaching about 89% sensitivity and 81.08% specificity in cross-validation and 80%/75% in testing.

TCR beta CDR3 regions were amplified from RNA transcripts. For the first round of RT-PCR on the TCR CDR3, the HTBI primer set was used together with the Qiagen OneStep RT-PCR kit. Libraries were constructed in a second round of multiplex PCR, after which size selection and purification were carried out. The libraries were sequenced on an Illumina HiSeq2000 using paired-end 100 bp reads. For the original study's pipeline: Raw data were processed with SOAPnuke, discarding reads with adapters, uncalled bases, mean Phred below 15, or no exact constant-primer or identifier match. COPE v1.2.5 was used to merge high-quality paired reads, and clonotypes were defined as unique nucleotide sequences. MiTCR v1.1 was used to align clonotypes to the IMGT TRBV, TRBD and TRBJ reference segments. Analysis was restricted to V-J combinations with a frequency above 0.0001, which covered about 99% of repertoires. The TCS score was defined as the ratio of F50 (clonal expansion) to E x V (chaos), calculated using BLOSUM62-based TCRdist between CDR3 peptides within each V-J. Welch's t-statistics and random forest reduced 500 to 550 V-J features to fewer than 15, which were used in a naive Bayes classifier (R e1071). TCRdb handled the public reads itself, with Q25 trimming in fastp and clone calling in MiXCR, and kept productive beta chains. Every CDR3 protein is listed once, alongside the most common genes and DNA of its rows. TCRdb, rather than the study authors, made the V and J calls. The sample table contains around 700,000 distinct CDR3 sequences; only one count was recorded for 18% of them. The ten biggest clones cover about a sixth of the sample.

This receptor was obtained from a woman aged 45-60 years with Graves' hyperthyroidism that later progressed to Graves' ophthalmopathy. The source material was blood.

The CDR3: CASSLAQAGGYNEQFF. The bases are TGCGCCAGCAGCTTGGCACAAGCGGGGGGTTACAATGAGCAGTTCTTC. Rearrangement joined TRBV5-1 to TRBJ2-1; TRBD2 lines up with 9 middle nucleotides. Looking up the germline V gene yields CDR1 SGHRS and CDR2 YFSETQ. Inclusive of the bounding cysteine and phenylalanine, the CDR3 is 16 residues long. Only the CDR3 part of the read is kept: 48 bases, read in frame from the first base. V loses 0 bases at its end and J loses 4 bases; junction bases beyond the gene matches: 5.